This T cell receptor (beta chain) was captured by sequencing in a study of T cell responses to AZD1222 COVID-19 vaccine. Findings of the study overall: Variant regions that are unmutated are reportedly the target of nearly half of spike-specific TCRs. Following two doses of AZD1222, Spike-specific TCR breadth and depth rose. Across the whole spike, CD4 TCRs peaked at regions 160-218 and 743-854. Clonal diversity was possibly underestimated, and the donors were mostly white British, with more females.

The CDR3 runs 14 residues. Germline V lookup: CDR1 MGHRA, CDR2 YSYEKL. With 6 bases clipped from V and 8 bases from J, the junction kept 10 bases outside the gene matches. Profiling relied on immunoSEQ multiplex PCR, and the TCRdb table lists in-frame clones only, not all of them. The table shows approximately 150,000 clones, with roughly 92% occurring only once. A note on this clone: Its antigen remains unknown.

This chain connects TRBV4-1 to TRBJ2-3, with 8 bases fitting TRBD2. Sequences were derived from peripheral blood, sampled on day 0 of AZD1222 vaccination. This TCR was sampled from an adult in good health. Written as DNA, the CDR3 is TGCGCCAGCAGTTCAGCGGGGGATAGGACTACGCAGTATTTT. Protein product: CASSSAGDRTTQYF.